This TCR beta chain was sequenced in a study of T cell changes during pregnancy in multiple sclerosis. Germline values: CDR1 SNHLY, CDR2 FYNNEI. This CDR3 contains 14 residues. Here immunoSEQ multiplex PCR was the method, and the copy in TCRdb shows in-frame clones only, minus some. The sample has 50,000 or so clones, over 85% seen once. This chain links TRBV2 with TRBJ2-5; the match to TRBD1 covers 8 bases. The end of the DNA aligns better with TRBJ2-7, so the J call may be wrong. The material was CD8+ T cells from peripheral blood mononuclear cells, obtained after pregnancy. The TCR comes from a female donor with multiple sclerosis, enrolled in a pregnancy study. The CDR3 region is CASSLDGQGDEQYF. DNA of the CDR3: TGTGCCAGCAGTTTAGATGGACAGGGAGACGAGCAGTACTTC.